This T cell receptor beta chain was sequenced during a study of cytomegalovirus exposure and HLA in healthy donors. It was with 60 Vbeta and 13 Jbeta primers that the PCR ran. Libraries were prepared by immunoSEQ multiplex PCR; TCRdb keeps only in-frame clonotypes and omits some of them. This sample's table reports under 45,000 clones. The study's findings and limits: Reports described diagnosis of cytomegalovirus status by the classifier as highly specific and sensitive. Prior analysis indicated that the majority of TCR beta V segments exhibited productivity approximately 90% or approximately 30% of the time. Cytomegalovirus association was listed for about 150 TCR beta chains.

CDR1 LNHDA and CDR2 SQIVND come from the germline V gene (reference sequence). Trimming took 3 bases from V and 7 from J, leaving 12 bases between them. The CDR3 runs to 13 residues. Concerning this clone itself: Its antigen is currently unknown.

The V call is TRBV19, the J call TRBJ1-2, with D uncertain. The receptor's source is a male donor in good health and CMV-seronegative. The sequencing input was PBMCs. The CDR3 loop reads CASSIPSWAGYTF. The DNA for the CDR3 is TGTGCCAGTAGTATCCCGTCCTGGGCTGGCTACACCTTC.